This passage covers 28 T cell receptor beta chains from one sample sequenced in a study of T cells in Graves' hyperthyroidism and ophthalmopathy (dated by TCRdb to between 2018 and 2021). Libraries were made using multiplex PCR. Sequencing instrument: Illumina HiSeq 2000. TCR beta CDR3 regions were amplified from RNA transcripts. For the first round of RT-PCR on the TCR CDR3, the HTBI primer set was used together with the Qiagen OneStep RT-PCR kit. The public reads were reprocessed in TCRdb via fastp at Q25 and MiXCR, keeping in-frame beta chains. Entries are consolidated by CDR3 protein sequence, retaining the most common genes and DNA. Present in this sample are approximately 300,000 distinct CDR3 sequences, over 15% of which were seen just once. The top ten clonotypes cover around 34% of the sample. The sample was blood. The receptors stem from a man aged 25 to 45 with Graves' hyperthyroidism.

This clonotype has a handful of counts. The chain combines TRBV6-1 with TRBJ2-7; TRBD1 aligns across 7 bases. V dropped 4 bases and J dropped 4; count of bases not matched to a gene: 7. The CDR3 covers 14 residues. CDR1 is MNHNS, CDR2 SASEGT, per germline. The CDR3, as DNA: TGTGCCAGCAGTGCAAGGGGGCTGTTATACGAGCAGTACTTC. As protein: CASSARGLLYEQYF.

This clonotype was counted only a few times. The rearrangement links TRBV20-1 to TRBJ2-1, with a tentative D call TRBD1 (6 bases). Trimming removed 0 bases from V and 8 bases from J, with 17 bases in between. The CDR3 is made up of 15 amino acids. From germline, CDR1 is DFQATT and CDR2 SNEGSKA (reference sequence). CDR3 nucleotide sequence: TGCAGTGCTAGAGATCGGAGAACAGGGTCGGATGAGCAGTTCTTC. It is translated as CSARDRRTGSDEQFF.

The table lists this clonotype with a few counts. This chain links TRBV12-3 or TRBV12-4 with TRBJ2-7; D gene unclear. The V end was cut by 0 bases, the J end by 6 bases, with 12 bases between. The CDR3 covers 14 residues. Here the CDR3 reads CASSLAMWVSEQYF. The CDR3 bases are TGTGCCAGCAGTTTAGCGATGTGGGTTTCCGAGCAGTACTTC.

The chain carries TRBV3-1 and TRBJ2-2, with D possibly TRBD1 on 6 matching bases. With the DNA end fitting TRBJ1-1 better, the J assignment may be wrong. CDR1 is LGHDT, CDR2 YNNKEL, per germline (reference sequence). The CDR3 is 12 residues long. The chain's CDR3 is CASRRQDRGAFF. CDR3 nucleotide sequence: TGTGCCAGCAGGCGACAGGACCGGGGAGCTTTCTTT.

The CDR3 loop reads CASSPARSGNTIYF. CDR3 in DNA: TGTGCCAGCAGTCCGGCCCGCTCTGGAAACACCATATATTTT. The chain links TRBV6-1 to TRBJ1-3; D is undetermined. The CDR3 is 14 residues long. Between the trimmed V and J ends, which lost 5 bases and 0 bases, there was a span of 8 bases. Germline lookup yields CDR1 MNHNS and CDR2 SASEGT.

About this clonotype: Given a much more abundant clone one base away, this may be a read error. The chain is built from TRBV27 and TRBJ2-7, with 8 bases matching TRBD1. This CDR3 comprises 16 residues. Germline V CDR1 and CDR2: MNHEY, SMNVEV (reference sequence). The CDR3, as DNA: TGTGCCGGCAGTTGGAGGGGGTGGGCAGGGGGCGGGGAGCAGTACTTC. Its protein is CAGSWRGWAGGGEQYF.

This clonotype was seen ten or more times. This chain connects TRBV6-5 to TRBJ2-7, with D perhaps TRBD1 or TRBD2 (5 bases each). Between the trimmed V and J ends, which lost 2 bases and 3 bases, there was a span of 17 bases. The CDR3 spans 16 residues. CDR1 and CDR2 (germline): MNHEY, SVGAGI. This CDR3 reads CASSYNGRDPYYEQYF. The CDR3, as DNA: TGTGCCAGCAGTTACAATGGACGGGACCCCTACTACGAGCAGTACTTC.

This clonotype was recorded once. CDR3 loop: CASSYSGRASEQFF. For the CDR3, the DNA is TGTGCCAGCAGCTATAGCGGGAGGGCGAGTGAGCAGTTCTTC. The rearrangement links TRBV5-6 to TRBJ2-1; 11 nucleotides agree with TRBD2. The germline CDR1 and CDR2 sequences are SGHDT and YYEEEE. Trimming at V came to 3 bases and at J to 9 bases, leaving 5 bases not matched to a gene. The CDR3 spans 14 residues. Drawing the rest from reference TRBV5-6 and TRBJ2-1, the complete variable domain is DAGVTQSPTHLIKTRGQQVTLRCSPKSGHDTVSWYQQALGQGPQFIFQYYEEEERQRGNFPDRFSGHQFPNYSSELNVNALLLGDSALYLCASSYSGRASEQFFGPGTRLTVL.

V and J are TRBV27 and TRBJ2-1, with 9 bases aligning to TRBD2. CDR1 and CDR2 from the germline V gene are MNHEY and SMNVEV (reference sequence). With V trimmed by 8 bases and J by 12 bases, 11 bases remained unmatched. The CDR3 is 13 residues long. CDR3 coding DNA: TGTGCCAGCGGACCGGGACTAGCTTTCGGGCAGTTCTTC. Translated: CASGPGLAFGQFF.

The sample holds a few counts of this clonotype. CDR3 nucleotide sequence: TGTGCCAGCAGTTTAGATGGTAGGCATGAGACCCAGTACTTC. This encodes CASSLDGRHETQYF. The chain links TRBV12-3 or TRBV12-4 to TRBJ2-5; no firm D call. CDR3 length: 14 amino acids. V lost 1 base, J lost 5 bases, and 11 bases lay in between.

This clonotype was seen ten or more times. The CDR3 sequence: CASSPAAPTGELFF. The CDR3, as DNA: TGTGCCAGCAGCCCCGCCGCCCCCACCGGGGAGCTGTTTTTT. The chain links TRBV7-2 to TRBJ2-2; D call uncertain. V lost 5 bases to trimming and J lost 4 bases, with 11 bases between them. The CDR3 totals 14 residues. From germline, CDR1 is SGHTA and CDR2 FQGNSA.

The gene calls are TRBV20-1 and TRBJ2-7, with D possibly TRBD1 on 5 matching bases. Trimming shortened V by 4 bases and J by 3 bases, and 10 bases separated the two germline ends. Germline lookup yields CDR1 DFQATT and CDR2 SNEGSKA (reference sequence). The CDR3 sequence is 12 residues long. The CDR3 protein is CSAKGAFYEQYF. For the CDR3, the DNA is TGCAGTGCTAAAGGGGCATTCTACGAGCAGTACTTC.

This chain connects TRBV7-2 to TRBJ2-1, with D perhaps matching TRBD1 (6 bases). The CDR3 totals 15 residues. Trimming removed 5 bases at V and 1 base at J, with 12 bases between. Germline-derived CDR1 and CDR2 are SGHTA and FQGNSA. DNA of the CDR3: TGTGCCAGCAGCCTAGTACAGGGTTCCTACAATGAGCAGTTCTTC. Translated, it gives CASSLVQGSYNEQFF.

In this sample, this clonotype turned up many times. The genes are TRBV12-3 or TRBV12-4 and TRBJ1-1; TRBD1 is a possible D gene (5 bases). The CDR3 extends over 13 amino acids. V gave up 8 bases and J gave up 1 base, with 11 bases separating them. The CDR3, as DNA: TGTGCCAGCTGGGGGGGGGGGAACACTGAAGCTTTCTTT. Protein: CASWGGGNTEAFF.

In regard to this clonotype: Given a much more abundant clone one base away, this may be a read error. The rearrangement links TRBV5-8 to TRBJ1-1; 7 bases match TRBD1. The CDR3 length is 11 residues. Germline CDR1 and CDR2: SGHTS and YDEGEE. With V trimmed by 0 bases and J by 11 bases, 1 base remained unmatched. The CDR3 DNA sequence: TGTGCCAGCAGCTTGGACAGGGGTGCTTTCTTT. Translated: CASSLDRGAFF.

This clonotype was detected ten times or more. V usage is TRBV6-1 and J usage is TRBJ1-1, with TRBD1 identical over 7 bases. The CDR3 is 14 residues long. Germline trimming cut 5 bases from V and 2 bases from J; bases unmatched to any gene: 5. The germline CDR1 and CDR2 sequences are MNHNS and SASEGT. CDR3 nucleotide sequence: TGTGCCAGCAGTTACGGGACAGTTAACACTGAAGCTTTCTTT. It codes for CASSYGTVNTEAFF.

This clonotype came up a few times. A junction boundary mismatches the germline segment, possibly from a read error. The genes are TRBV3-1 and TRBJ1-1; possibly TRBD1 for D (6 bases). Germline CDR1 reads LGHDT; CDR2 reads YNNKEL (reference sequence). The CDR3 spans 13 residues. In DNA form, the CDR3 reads TGTGCCAGCAGCCAAGAGTCGGGGACAAAGGCCATCTTT. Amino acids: CASSQESGTKAIF.

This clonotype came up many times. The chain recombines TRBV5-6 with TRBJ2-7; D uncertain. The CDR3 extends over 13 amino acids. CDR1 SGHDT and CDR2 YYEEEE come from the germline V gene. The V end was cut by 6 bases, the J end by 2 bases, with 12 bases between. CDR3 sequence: CASTNSRTYEQYF. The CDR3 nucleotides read TGTGCCAGCACCAACTCCAGGACCTACGAGCAGTACTTC.

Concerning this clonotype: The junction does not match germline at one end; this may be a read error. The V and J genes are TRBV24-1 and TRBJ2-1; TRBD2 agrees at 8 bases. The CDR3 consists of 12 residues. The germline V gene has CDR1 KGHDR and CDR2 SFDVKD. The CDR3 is CATSELAGRRIF. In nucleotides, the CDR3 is TGTGCCACCAGTGAGTTAGCGGGGCGGCGGATCTTC.

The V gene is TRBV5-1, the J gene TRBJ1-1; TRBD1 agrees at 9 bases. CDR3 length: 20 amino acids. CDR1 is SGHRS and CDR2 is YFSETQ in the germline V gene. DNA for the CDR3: TGCGTTATACGGGTCGGATCAATTCAACAGGGGGCTCGACGGGGCACTGAAGCTTTCTTT. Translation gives CVIRVGSIQQGARRGTEAFF.

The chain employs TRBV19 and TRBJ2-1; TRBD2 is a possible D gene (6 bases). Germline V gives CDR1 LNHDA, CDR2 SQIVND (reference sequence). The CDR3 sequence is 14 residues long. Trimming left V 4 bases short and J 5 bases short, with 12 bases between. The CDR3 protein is CASSSGKGNNEQFF. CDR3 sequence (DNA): TGTGCCAGTAGTAGCGGGAAGGGGAACAATGAGCAGTTCTTC.

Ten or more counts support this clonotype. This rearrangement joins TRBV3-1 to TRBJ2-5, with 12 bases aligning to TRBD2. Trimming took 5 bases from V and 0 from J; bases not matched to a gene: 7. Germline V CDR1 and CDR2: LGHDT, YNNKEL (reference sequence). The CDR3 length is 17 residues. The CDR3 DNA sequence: TGTGCCAGCAGCGGACTAGCGGGGAGAGCGTACCAAGAGACCCAGTACTTC. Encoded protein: CASSGLAGRAYQETQYF.

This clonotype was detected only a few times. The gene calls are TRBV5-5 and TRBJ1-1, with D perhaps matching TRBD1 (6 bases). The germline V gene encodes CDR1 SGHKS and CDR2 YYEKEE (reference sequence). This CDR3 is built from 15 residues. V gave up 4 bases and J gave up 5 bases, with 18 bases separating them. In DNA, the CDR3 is TGTGCCAGCAGCCTCCAGGGAAGTACAGGGACTGAAGCTTTCTTT. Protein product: CASSLQGSTGTEAFF.

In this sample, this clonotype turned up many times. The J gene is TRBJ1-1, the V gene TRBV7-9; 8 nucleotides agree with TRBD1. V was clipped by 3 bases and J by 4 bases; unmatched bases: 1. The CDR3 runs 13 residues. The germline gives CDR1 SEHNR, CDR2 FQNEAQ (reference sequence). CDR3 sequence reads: CASSLTGVTEAFF. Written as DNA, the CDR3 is TGTGCCAGCAGCTTGACAGGGGTCACTGAAGCTTTCTTT.

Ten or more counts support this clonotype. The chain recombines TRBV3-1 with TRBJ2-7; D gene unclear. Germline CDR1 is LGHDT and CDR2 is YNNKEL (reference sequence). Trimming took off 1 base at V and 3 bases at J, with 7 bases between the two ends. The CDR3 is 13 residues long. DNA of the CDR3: TGTGCCAGCAGCCAAGCCCGACTCTACGAGCAGTACTTC. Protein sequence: CASSQARLYEQYF.

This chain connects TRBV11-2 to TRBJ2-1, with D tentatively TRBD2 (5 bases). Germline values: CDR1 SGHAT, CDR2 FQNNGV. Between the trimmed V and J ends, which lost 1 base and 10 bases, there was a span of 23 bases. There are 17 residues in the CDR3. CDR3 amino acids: CASSLAFGGTFAREQFF. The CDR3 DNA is TGTGCCAGCAGCTTAGCCTTTGGAGGCACTTTTGCGAGGGAGCAGTTCTTC.

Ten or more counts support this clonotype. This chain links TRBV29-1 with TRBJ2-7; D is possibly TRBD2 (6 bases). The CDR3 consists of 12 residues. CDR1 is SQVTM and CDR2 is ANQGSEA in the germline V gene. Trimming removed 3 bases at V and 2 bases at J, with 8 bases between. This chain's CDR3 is CSVEGGAYEQYF. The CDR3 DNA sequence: TGCAGCGTTGAGGGGGGAGCCTACGAGCAGTACTTC.

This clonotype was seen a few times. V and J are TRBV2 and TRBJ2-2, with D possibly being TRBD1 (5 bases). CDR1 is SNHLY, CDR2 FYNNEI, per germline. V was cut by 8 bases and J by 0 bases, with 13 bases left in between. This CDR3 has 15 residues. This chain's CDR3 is CASGIGHANTGELFF. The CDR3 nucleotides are TGTGCCAGCGGGATCGGACATGCGAACACCGGGGAGCTGTTTTTT.